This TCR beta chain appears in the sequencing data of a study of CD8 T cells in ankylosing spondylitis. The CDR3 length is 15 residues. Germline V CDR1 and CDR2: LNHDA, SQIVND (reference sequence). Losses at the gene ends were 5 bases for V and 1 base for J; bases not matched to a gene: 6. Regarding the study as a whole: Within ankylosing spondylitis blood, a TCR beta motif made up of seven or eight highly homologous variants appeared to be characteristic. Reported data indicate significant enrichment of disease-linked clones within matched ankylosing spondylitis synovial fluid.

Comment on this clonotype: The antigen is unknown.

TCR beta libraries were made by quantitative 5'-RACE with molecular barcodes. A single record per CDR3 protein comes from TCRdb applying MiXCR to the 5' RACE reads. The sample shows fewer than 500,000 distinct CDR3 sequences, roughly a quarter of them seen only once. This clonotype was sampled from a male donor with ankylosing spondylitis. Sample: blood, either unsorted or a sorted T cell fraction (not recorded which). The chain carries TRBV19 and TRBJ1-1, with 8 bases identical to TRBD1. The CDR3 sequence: CASSPLDRANTEAFF. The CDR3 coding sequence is TGTGCCAGTAGTCCCCTGGACAGGGCGAACACTGAAGCTTTCTTT.